One T cell receptor (beta chain) is described in this entry. The data stem from a study of sequential checkpoint blockade in melanoma. For the study at large: Patients were randomized 1:1 to nivolumab-then-ipilimumab or ipilimumab-then-nivolumab first-line. Each arm's sequence ended with maintenance nivolumab.

The table came from immunoSEQ multiplex PCR; TCRdb's copy has only in-frame clones and leaves some out. Among approximately 15,000 clones listed, approximately 66% were seen once. Unmatched junction bases numbered 7, after V lost 4 bases and J lost 9 bases. From germline, CDR1 is SGHRS and CDR2 YFSETQ. There are 13 residues in the CDR3. This sample's treatment: randomized to nivolumab then ipilimumab (arm A) or the reverse (arm B). DNA-damaging chemotherapy had not been given to any patient beforehand. From thawed PBMCs, live CD3+CD8+ cells negative for CD19 and CD56 were sorted. V and J are TRBV5-1 and TRBJ2-1; 7 bases map to TRBD1. This clonotype was obtained from a human donor with melanoma. This specimen was CD8+ T cells sorted from blood (inferred from file names), taken from a patient given nivolumab and ipilimumab in sequence. The DNA for the CDR3 is TGCGCCAGCAGCACCACAGGGGCGGCTGAGCAGTTCTTC. Amino acid sequence: CASSTTGAAEQFF.